This T cell receptor beta chain was sequenced during a study of shared clonotypes between healthy human individuals. V shed 0 bases and J shed 8 bases, with 7 bases lying between them. Germline CDR1 GTSNPN, CDR2 SVGIG (reference sequence). CDR3 length: 11 amino acids. This table comes from immunoSEQ multiplex PCR, and its TCRdb copy is limited to in-frame clones, with some not included. The sample contains fewer than 1.6 million clones, approximately 98.5% of which appear only once. A remark on this clone: The antigen is unknown.

Regarding the study as a whole: In four donors, around 5% of naive CD4 clonotypes appeared in common. Researchers found naive subsets generally carried larger estimated richness than memory subsets.

This clonotype was obtained from a man younger than 45 in good health. What was sequenced was naive CD4+ T cells sorted from blood. Subset specified: CD45RA+ positively selected. The chain uses TRBV30 and TRBJ1-2; D is ambiguous. CDR3 coding DNA: TGTGCCTGGAGTGTAAGTGGGGGCTACACCTTC. Translation gives CAWSVSGGYTF. Filled out from reference TRBV30 and TRBJ1-2, the complete variable domain reads SQTIHQWPATLVQPVGSPLSLECTVEGTSNPNLYWYRQAAGRGLQLLFYSVGIGQISSEVPQNLSASRPQDRQFILSSKKLLLSDSGFYLCAWSVSGGYTFGSGTRLTVV.